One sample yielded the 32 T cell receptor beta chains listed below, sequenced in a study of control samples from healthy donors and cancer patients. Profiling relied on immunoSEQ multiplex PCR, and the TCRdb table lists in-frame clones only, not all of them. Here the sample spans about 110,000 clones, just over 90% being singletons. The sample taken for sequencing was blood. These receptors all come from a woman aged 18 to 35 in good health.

The CDR3 protein is CASGVGGGSYEQYF. As DNA, the CDR3 is TGTGCCAGCGGGGTCGGAGGCGGGAGCTACGAGCAGTACTTC. This rearrangement joins TRBV2 to TRBJ2-7, with 7 nucleotides matching TRBD2. Trimming at V came to 8 bases and at J to 3 bases, leaving 10 bases not matched to a gene. Germline values: CDR1 SNHLY, CDR2 FYNNEI. The CDR3 sequence is 14 residues long.

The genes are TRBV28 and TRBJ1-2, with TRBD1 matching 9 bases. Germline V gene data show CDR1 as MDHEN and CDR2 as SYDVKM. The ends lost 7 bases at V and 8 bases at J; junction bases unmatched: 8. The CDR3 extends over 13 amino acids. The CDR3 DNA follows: TGTGCCAGCACCCCCGACAGGGGGGGAGGCTACACCTTC. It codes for CASTPDRGGGYTF.

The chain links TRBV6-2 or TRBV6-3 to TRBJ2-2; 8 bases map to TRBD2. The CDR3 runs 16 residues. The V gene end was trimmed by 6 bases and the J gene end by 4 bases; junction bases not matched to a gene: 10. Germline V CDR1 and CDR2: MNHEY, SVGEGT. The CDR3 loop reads CASSLQRGPFTGELFF. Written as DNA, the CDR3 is TGTGCCAGCAGCCTTCAGCGGGGGCCTTTCACCGGGGAGCTGTTTTTT.

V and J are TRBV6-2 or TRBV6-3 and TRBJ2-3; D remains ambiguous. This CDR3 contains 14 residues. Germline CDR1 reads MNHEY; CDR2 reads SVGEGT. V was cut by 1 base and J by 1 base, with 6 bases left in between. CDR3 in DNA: TGTGCCAGCAGTTACTTCCCCCGCACAGATACGCAGTATTTT. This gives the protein CASSYFPRTDTQYF.

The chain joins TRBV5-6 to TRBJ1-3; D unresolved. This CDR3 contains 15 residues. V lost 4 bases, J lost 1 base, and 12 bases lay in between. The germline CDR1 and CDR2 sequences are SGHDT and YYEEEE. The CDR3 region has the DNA TGTGCCAGCAGCCCCGGGGAGGGATCTGGAAACACCATATATTTT. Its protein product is CASSPGEGSGNTIYF.

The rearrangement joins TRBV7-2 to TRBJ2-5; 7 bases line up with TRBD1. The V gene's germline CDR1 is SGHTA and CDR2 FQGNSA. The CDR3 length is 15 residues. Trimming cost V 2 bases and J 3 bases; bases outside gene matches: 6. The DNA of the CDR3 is TGTGCCAGCAGCTTATACCACAGGGGTAAAGAGACCCAGTACTTC. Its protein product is CASSLYHRGKETQYF.

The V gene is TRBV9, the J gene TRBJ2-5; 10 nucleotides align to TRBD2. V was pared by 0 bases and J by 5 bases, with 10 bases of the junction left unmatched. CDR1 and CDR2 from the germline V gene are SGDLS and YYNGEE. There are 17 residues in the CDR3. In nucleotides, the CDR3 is TGTGCCAGCAGCGTAGGGGCTAGCGGGGGCGCCAGGGAGACCCAGTACTTC. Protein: CASSVGASGGARETQYF.

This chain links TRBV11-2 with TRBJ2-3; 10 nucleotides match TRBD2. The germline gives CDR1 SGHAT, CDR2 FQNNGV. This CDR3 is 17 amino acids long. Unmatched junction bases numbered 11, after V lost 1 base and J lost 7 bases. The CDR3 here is CASSLVPSGRAGNTQYF. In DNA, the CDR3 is TGTGCCAGCAGCTTAGTGCCCAGCGGGAGGGCCGGGAATACGCAGTATTTT.

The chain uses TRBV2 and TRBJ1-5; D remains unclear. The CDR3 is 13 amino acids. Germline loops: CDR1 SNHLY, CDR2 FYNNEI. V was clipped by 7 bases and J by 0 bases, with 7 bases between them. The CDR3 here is CASMYDSNQPQHF. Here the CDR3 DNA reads TGTGCCAGCATGTATGATAGCAATCAGCCCCAGCATTTT.

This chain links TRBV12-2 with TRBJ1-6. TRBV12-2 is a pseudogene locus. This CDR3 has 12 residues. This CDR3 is CASLSSGSPLHF. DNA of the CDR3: TGTGCAAGTCTCAGTAGCGGTTCACCCCTCCACTTT.

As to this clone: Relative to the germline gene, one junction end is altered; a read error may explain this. The CDR3 DNA reads TGTGCCAGCCGCTTGGGCGCCACTAATGAAAAACTGTTTTTT. It encodes CASRLGATNEKLFF. The chain couples TRBV5-5 to TRBJ1-4; D gene ambiguous. The CDR3 spans 14 residues. CDR1 is SGHKS and CDR2 is YYEKEE in the germline V gene (reference sequence). Drawing the rest from reference TRBV5-5 and TRBJ1-4, the complete variable domain is DAGVTQSPTHLIKTRGQQVTLRCSPISGHKSVSWYQQVLGQGPQFIFQYYEKEERGRGNFPDRFSARQFPNYSSELNVNALLLGDSALYLCASRLGATNEKLFFGSGTQLSVL.

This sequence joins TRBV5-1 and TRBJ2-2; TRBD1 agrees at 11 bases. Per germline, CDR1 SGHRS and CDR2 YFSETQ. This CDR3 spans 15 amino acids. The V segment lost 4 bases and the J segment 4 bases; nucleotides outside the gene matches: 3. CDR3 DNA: TGCGCCAGCAGCCCGGACAGGGGGCTCACCGGGGAGCTGTTTTTT. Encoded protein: CASSPDRGLTGELFF.

The CDR3 loop is CASPADYEQYF. The CDR3 region has the DNA TGTGCCAGCCCCGCGGATTACGAGCAGTACTTC. The chain is built from TRBV6-4 and TRBJ2-7; D is undetermined. The CDR3 is 11 amino acids. Trimming removed 8 bases at V and 4 bases at J, with 9 bases between. Germline assignment: CDR1 MRHNA and CDR2 SNTAGT.

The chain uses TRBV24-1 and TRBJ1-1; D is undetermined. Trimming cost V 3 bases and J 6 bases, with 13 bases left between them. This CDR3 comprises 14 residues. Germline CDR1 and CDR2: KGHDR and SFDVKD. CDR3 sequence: CATSDGRHFAEAFF. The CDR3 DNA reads TGTGCCACCAGTGATGGAAGGCATTTCGCTGAAGCTTTCTTT.

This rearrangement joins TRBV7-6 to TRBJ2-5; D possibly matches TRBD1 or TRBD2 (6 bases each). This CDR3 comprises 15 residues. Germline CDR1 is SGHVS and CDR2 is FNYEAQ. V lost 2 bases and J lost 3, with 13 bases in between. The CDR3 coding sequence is TGTGCCAGCAGCTTATGGGGGGCATTTGAAGAGACCCAGTACTTC. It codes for CASSLWGAFEETQYF. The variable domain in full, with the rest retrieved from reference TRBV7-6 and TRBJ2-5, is GAGVSQSPRYKVTKRGQDVALRCDPISGHVSLYWYRQALGQGPEFLTYFNYEAQQDKSGLPNDRFSAERPEGSISTLTIQRTEQRDSAMYRCASSLWGAFEETQYFGPGTRLLVL.

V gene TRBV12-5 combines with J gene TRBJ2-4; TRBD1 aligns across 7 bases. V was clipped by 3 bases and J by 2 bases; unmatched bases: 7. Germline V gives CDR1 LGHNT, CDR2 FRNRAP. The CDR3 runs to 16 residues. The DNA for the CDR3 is TGTGCTAGTGGTTTACAGGGGAAGGGAACCAAAAACATTCAGTACTTC. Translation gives CASGLQGKGTKNIQYF.

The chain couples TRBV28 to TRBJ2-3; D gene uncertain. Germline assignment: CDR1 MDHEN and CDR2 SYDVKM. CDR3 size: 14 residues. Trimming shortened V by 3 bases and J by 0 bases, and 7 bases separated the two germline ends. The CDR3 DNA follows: TGTGCCAGCAGTTTGGTGACTAGCACAGATACGCAGTATTTT. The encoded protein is CASSLVTSTDTQYF.

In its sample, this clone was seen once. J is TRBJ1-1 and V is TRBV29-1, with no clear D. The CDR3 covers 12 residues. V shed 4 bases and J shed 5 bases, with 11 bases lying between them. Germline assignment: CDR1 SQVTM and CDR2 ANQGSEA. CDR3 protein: CSVGTGRTEAFF. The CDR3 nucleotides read TGCAGCGTTGGGACGGGGAGAACTGAAGCTTTCTTT.

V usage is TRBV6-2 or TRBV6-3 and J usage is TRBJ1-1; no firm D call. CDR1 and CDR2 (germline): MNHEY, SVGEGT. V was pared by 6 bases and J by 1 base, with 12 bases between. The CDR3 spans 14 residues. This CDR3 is CASSFIRKNTEAFF. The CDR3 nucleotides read TGTGCCAGCAGCTTTATTCGGAAGAACACTGAAGCTTTCTTT.

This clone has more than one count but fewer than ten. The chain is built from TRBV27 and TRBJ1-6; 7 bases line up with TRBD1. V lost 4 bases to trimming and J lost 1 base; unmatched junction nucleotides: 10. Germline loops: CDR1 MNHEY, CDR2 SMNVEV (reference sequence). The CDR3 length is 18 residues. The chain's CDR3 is CASSSTSQGVSYNSPLHF. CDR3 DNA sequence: TGTGCCAGCAGTTCCACCTCCCAGGGGGTATCCTATAATTCACCCCTCCACTTT.

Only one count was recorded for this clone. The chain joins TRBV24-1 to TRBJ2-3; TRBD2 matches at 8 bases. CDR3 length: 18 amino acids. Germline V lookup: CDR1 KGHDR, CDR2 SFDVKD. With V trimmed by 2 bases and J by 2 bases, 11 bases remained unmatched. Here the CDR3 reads CATSDSYPSGGPTDTQYF. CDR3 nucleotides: TGTGCCACCAGTGATTCCTACCCGTCGGGAGGGCCCACAGATACGCAGTATTTT.

The CDR3 DNA reads as TGTGCCACCAGTGACAACCGGGACAATAATGAGCAGTTCTTC. The encoded protein is CATSDNRDNNEQFF. V and J are TRBV24-1 and TRBJ2-1; D may be TRBD1 (6 bases). Trimming shortened V by 4 bases and J by 7 bases, and 13 bases separated the two germline ends. Germline loops: CDR1 KGHDR, CDR2 SFDVKD. This CDR3 spans 14 amino acids.

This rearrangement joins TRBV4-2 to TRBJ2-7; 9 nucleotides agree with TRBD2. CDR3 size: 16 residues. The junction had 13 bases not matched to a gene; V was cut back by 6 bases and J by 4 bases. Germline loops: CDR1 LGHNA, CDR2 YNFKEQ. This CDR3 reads CASSIGPAGGPYEQYF. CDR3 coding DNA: TGTGCCAGCAGTATCGGCCCAGCGGGGGGACCGTACGAGCAGTACTTC.

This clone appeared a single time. CDR3 DNA: TGTGCCAGCAGCTCTCGGCCGACACGGACATCTGGAAACACCATATATTTT. Translating it yields CASSSRPTRTSGNTIYF. The J gene is TRBJ1-3, the V gene TRBV9, with D perhaps TRBD1 (5 bases). Looked up from germline, CDR1 is SGDLS and CDR2 is YYNGEE. Trimming shortened V by 4 bases and J by 1 base, and 18 bases separated the two germline ends. This CDR3 is 17 amino acids long. Variable domain in full (rest from reference TRBV9 and TRBJ1-3): DSGVTQTPKHLITATGQRVTLRCSPRSGDLSVYWYQQSLDQGLQFLIQYYNGEERAKGNILERFSAQQFPDLHSELNLSSLELGDSALYFCASSSRPTRTSGNTIYFGEGSWLTVV.

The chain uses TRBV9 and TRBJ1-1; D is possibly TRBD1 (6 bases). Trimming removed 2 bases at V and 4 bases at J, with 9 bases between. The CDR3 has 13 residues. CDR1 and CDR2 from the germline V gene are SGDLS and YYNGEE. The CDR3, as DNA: TGTGCCAGCAGCGTCTCAGGGGTCACTGAAGCTTTCTTT. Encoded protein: CASSVSGVTEAFF.

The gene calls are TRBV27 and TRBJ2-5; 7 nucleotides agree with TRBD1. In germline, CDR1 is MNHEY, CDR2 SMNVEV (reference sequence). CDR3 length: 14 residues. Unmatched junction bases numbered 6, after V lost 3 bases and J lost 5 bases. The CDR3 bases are TGTGCCAGCAGTTTTTATCCAGGGGGTGAGACCCAGTACTTC. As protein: CASSFYPGGETQYF.

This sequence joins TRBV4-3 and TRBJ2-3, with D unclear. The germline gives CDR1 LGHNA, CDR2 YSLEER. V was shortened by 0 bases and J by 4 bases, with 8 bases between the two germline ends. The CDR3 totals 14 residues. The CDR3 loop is CASSQDAGADTQYF. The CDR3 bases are TGCGCCAGCAGCCAAGATGCAGGAGCAGATACGCAGTATTTT.

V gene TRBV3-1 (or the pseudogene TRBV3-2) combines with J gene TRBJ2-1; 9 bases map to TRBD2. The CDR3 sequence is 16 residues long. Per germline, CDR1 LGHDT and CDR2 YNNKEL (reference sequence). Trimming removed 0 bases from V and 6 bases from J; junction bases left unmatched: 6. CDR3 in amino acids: CASSQERLAVLNEQFF. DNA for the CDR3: TGTGCCAGCAGCCAAGAACGACTAGCGGTGCTCAATGAGCAGTTCTTC.

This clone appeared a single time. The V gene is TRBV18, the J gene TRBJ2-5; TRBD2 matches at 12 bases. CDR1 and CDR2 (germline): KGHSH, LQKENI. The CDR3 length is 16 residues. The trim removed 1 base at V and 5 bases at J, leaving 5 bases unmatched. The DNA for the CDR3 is TGTGCCAGCTCACCACGACTAGCGGGAGAGGGGGAGACCCAGTACTTC. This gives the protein CASSPRLAGEGETQYF.

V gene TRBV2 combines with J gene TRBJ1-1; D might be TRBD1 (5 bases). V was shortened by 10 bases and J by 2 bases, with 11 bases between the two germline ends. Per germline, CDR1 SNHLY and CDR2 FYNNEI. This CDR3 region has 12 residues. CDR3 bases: TGTGCCACCTACAGGATTAACACTGAAGCTTTCTTT. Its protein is CATYRINTEAFF.

CDR3 loop: CATSKGQGYQETQYF. As DNA, the CDR3 is TGTGCCACCAGTAAAGGACAGGGATACCAAGAGACCCAGTACTTC. This chain uses TRBV24-1 with TRBJ2-5, with 8 bases identical to TRBD1. The CDR3 spans 15 residues. V shed 6 bases and J 0 bases; nucleotides not matched to a gene: 5. Germline assignment: CDR1 KGHDR and CDR2 SFDVKD.

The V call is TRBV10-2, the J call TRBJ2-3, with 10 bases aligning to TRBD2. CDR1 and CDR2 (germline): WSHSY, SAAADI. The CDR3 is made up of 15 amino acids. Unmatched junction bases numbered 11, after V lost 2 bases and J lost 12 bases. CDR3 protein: CASSEAVLSGGAQYF. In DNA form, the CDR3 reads TGCGCCAGCAGTGAGGCCGTCTTGAGCGGGGGGGCCCAGTATTTT.